This T cell receptor (beta chain) is from a study of regulatory T cells in long-lasting Graves disease. Study observations and caveats: Persistent Graves' disease cases displayed lower TCR diversity than newly diagnosed ones. Persistent disease was associated with favored TRBV28 usage and with favored use of TRBJ1-2 and TRBJ2-5.

Germline V CDR1 and CDR2: SQVTM, ANQGSEA. There are 14 residues in the CDR3. With 6 bases clipped from V and 4 bases from J, the junction kept 11 bases outside the gene matches. As regards this clonotype: Antigen: not known.

As for time point: persistent/refractory GD, antithyroid drugs over 5 years with positive TRAb. RNA extracted from PBMCs served as the sequencing template. Peripheral blood, nine milliliters of it, was drawn into EDTA tubes. Libraries of TCR beta came from iRepertoire HTBI primers plus Arm-PCR of CDR3 regions. Each CDR3 protein is one row after TCRdb ran MiXCR on the multiplex PCR reads. This repertoire shows roughly 700,000 distinct CDR3 sequences, roughly 30% found once; its top ten account for under 50%. The chain links TRBV29-1 to TRBJ1-1; 7 nucleotides match TRBD1. This receptor was identified in a female donor with Graves disease. Sequenced here: peripheral blood mononuclear cells (PBMCs), sampled when the disease was refractory, from a patient treated with antithyroid drugs. The CDR3 spells CSVVPGQEGTEAFF. In nucleotides, the CDR3 is TGCAGCGTCGTCCCCGGACAGGAAGGCACTGAAGCTTTCTTT.